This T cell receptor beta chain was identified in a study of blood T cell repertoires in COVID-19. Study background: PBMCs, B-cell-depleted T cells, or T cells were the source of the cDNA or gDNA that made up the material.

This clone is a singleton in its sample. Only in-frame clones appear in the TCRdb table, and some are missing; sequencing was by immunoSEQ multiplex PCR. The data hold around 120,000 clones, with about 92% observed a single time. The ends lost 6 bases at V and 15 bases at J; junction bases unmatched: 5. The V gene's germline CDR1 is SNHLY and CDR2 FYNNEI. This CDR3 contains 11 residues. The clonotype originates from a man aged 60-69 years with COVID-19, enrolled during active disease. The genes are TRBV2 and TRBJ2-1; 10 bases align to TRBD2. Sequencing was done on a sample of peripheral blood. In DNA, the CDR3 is TGTGCCAGCAGGGTAGCGGGAGGAATGTTCTTC. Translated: CASRVAGGMFF.